A single sample gave rise to the 14 T cell receptor beta chains below, sequenced in a study of cytomegalovirus exposure and HLA in healthy donors (TCRdb year 2017). Libraries came from the immunoSEQ multiplex PCR assay. For the multiplex PCR, a mixture combining 60 forward primers for TCR Vbeta segments and 13 reverse primers for TCR Jbeta segments was used. TCRdb stores this immuneACCESS table with in-frame sequences only. Part of the clones is absent; in the studies checked, under half of the shortfall reflects unresolved V genes, and no reason is known for the rest. The sample contains 90,000 to 120,000 clones, under 85% of them found a single time. The ten largest make up more than 4% of the sample. Input material: PBMCs. The source of these receptors is a male donor in good health and CMV-seronegative.

The chain couples TRBV7-6 to TRBJ2-1; tentative D call: TRBD2 (6 bases). The germline V gene has CDR1 SGHVS and CDR2 FNYEAQ. This CDR3 has 16 residues. V lost 5 bases and J lost 0, with 14 bases in between. The CDR3 DNA reads as TGTGCCAGCAGCGAGGAGGGACGCCGCTCCTACAATGAGCAGTTCTTC. The encoded protein is CASSEEGRRSYNEQFF. The full variable domain, in which reference TRBV7-6 and TRBJ2-1 provide the parts outside the CDR3, is GAGVSQSPRYKVTKRGQDVALRCDPISGHVSLYWYRQALGQGPEFLTYFNYEAQQDKSGLPNDRFSAERPEGSISTLTIQRTEQRDSAMYRCASSEEGRRSYNEQFFGPGTRLTVL.

This clone was seen just once. The genes are TRBV7-2 and TRBJ1-5; TRBD1 matches at 7 bases. Trimming at V came to 0 bases and at J to 1 base, leaving 6 bases not matched to a gene. The CDR3 runs 17 residues. Germline lookup yields CDR1 SGHTA and CDR2 FQGNSA. The CDR3 nucleotides are TGTGCCAGCAGCTTAGCGCGGCAGGGGGTGAGCAATCAGCCCCAGCATTTT. This gives the protein CASSLARQGVSNQPQHF.

The V gene is TRBV4-1, the J gene TRBJ2-1; 7 bases match TRBD2. This CDR3 spans 13 amino acids. Per germline, CDR1 MGHRA and CDR2 YSYEKL. V lost 5 bases and J lost 13; bases outside the gene matches: 11. CDR3 region: CASSGAGTTNQFF. As DNA, the CDR3 is TGCGCCAGCAGCGGAGCCGGGACTACAAACCAGTTCTTC.

This chain joins TRBV18 and TRBJ2-1; 11 nucleotides line up with TRBD2. V was pared by 8 bases and J by 5 bases, with 5 bases of the junction left unmatched. The CDR3 spans 14 residues. Germline V gene data show CDR1 as KGHSH and CDR2 as LQKENI. The DNA of the CDR3 is TGTGCCAGCCTTACTAGCGGGAGTAACAATGAGCAGTTCTTC. Translation gives CASLTSGSNNEQFF.

This clone appeared once. The chain links TRBV12-5 to TRBJ1-5, with D maybe TRBD1 (5 bases). Trimming left V 5 bases short and J 9 bases short, with 17 bases between. Germline V gives CDR1 LGHNT, CDR2 FRNRAP. The CDR3 length is 14 residues. This CDR3 reads CASGLDGGFRPQHF. The CDR3 nucleotides are TGTGCTAGTGGTCTGGACGGGGGGTTTAGGCCCCAGCATTTT.

The chain carries TRBV9 and TRBJ1-2, with 8 bases matching TRBD1. J lost 0 bases, V lost 1 base, and 11 bases had no gene match. Germline V gene sequence: CDR1 SGDLS, CDR2 YYNGEE. This CDR3 spans 18 amino acids. DNA for the CDR3: TGTGCCAGCAGCGTAAGCCCGGACAGGGTTGGAGCTAACTATGGCTACACCTTC. This sequence encodes CASSVSPDRVGANYGYTF.

The rearrangement links TRBV2 to TRBJ1-1, with D unclear. V shed 8 bases and J shed 7 bases, with 11 bases lying between them. The CDR3 runs 11 residues. From germline, CDR1 is SNHLY and CDR2 FYNNEI. The CDR3 bases are TGTGCCAGCCTGTCGGGGATTGAAGCTTTCTTT. It codes for CASLSGIEAFF.

As to this clone: Other DNA sequences of this sample code for an identical CDR3. The V gene is TRBV19, the J gene TRBJ1-1; D unresolved. Germline-derived CDR1 and CDR2 are LNHDA and SQIVND (reference sequence). This CDR3 comprises 16 residues. Trimming stripped 5 bases from V and 3 bases from J, with 19 bases between. CDR3 in amino acids: CASSGGGRRFDTEAFF. CDR3 sequence (DNA): TGTGCCAGTAGTGGCGGCGGCAGAAGGTTTGACACTGAAGCTTTCTTT. The full variable domain, with the rest looked up from reference TRBV19 and TRBJ1-1, is DGGITQSPKYLFRKEGQNVTLSCEQNLNHDAMYWYRQDPGQGLRLIYYSQIVNDFQKGDIAEGYSVSREKKESFPLTVTSAQKNPTAFYLCASSGGGRRFDTEAFFGQGTRLTVV.

This chain links TRBV5-4 with TRBJ2-1; D gene unclear. CDR1 and CDR2 from the germline V gene are SGHNT and YYREEE (reference sequence). The CDR3 is 13 residues long. Trimming left V 2 bases short and J 12 bases short, with 15 bases between. CDR3 DNA sequence: TGTGCCAGCAGCTTCCCGCCCGGAGATGGGCAGTTCTTC. Translation: CASSFPPGDGQFF.

J is TRBJ1-5 and V is TRBV7-2; 8 bases fit TRBD1. Germline V gene data show CDR1 as SGHTA and CDR2 as FQGNSA. The ends lost 5 bases at V and 3 bases at J; junction bases unmatched: 3. The CDR3 has 14 residues. The CDR3 here is CASSRGQVNQPQHF. The CDR3 DNA sequence: TGTGCCAGCAGCAGGGGACAGGTCAATCAGCCCCAGCATTTT.

The V call is TRBV7-2, the J call TRBJ2-4, with D perhaps TRBD1 (6 bases). Germline V gene sequence: CDR1 SGHTA, CDR2 FQGNSA. The germline V and J ends were trimmed by 5 bases and 7 bases, with 12 bases remaining between them. This CDR3 is built from 13 residues. CDR3 coding DNA: TGTGCCAGCAGCCGAACCCAGGGGAACATTCAGTACTTC. Translation gives CASSRTQGNIQYF.

This clone was seen more than once but under ten times. This chain links TRBV5-1 with TRBJ2-7, with a weak D call TRBD1 (6 bases). CDR3 length equals 13 residues. Deletions cut 2 bases from V and 4 bases from J, with 10 bases between. Germline-derived CDR1 and CDR2 are SGHRS and YFSETQ. CDR3 protein: CASSLQGAYEQYF. The CDR3 region has the DNA TGCGCCAGCAGCTTACAGGGAGCGTACGAGCAGTACTTC.

The rearrangement joins TRBV27 to TRBJ2-3; tentative D call: TRBD2 (5 bases). CDR1 and CDR2 from the germline V gene are MNHEY and SMNVEV (reference sequence). V lost 2 bases to trimming and J lost 0 bases, with 9 bases between them. The CDR3 has 15 amino acids. The DNA of the CDR3 is TGTGCCAGCAGTTTAATGGGCGGGAGCACAGATACGCAGTATTTT. The encoded protein is CASSLMGGSTDTQYF.

The rearrangement links TRBV2 to TRBJ2-7, with 14 bases that match TRBD2. J gave up 3 bases and V 6 bases, and 1 base lay outside the gene matches. This CDR3 region has 14 residues. From germline, CDR1 is SNHLY and CDR2 FYNNEI. The CDR3 reads CASRGLAGVYEQYF. CDR3 bases: TGTGCCAGCAGGGGACTAGCGGGAGTCTACGAGCAGTACTTC.